This TCR beta chain originates from a study of blood T cells in healthy people across ages. General study results and limits: Significant beta diversity loss was already apparent by age approximately 38, declining roughly linearly. Researchers report that TCR beta diversity correlated strongly with naive T cell percentage.

Through a sample-barcoded 5' primer and a J-beta primer mix, a second PCR was run for roughly 6 to 11 cycles. TCRdb processed the 5' RACE reads anew with MiXCR; each CDR3 protein has one entry. The data contain approximately 900,000 distinct CDR3 sequences, roughly 29% of them singletons. Comment on this clonotype: Its antigen is undetermined.

Extracted total RNA amounted to at least 5 micrograms for each sample. Germline assignment: CDR1 MNHEY and CDR2 SVGAGI. V was shortened by 2 bases and J by 7 bases, with 11 bases between the two germline ends. This CDR3 region has 13 residues. The same specimen was also included in a second study, on T cells of mothers and their children. As that report states: Over 9.5 million reads per mother and around 3 million per child were obtained.

The chain is built from TRBV6-5 and TRBJ2-5; no firm D call. Sequenced sample: blood. This clonotype was obtained from a woman in her thirties or forties in good health. CDR3 sequence (DNA): TGTGCCAGCAGTTACGAGGCCCTGGGGACCCAGTACTTC. Amino acids: CASSYEALGTQYF.